The table lists the clone carrying this T cell receptor beta chain with a few counts. Antigen unknown. J was trimmed by 4 bases and V by 3 bases; bases with no gene match: 5. Germline-derived CDR1 and CDR2 are KGHSH and LQKENI. This CDR3 is 16 amino acids long. An equimolar mix of two oligonucleotides served as the beta constant-region primer for TRBC1 and TRBC2. Nested alpha and beta constant-region primers with the SP2 primer drove four PCR rounds on ligated cDNA. MiXCR, applied by TCRdb to the UMI-ligation and nested PCR reads, yields one record per CDR3 protein. The sample contains more than 100,000 distinct CDR3 sequences, 36% of which appear only once. CD4 T cells were positively selected, then CD8 T cells from the CD4-negative fraction. Cells stained for CD3, CD4, CD8, CD45RA, CD27 and viability were sorted into four CD45RA/CD27 subsets. This entry is derived from a study of naive and memory T cell subsets. Notes on the study in general: Over 85% of naive TCR sequences appeared only once, unlike memory subsets. Gini index rose across naive, CM, EM and EMRA in CD4 and CD8.

The chain carries TRBV18 and TRBJ2-5; 13 nucleotides align to TRBD2. The receptor's source is a human donor in good health. Specimen: central memory CD4+ T cells from blood. The DNA for the CDR3 is TGTGCCAGCTCACCTCGTAGGACTAGCGGGGGAGAGACCCAGTACTTC. Its translation is CASSPRRTSGGETQYF.